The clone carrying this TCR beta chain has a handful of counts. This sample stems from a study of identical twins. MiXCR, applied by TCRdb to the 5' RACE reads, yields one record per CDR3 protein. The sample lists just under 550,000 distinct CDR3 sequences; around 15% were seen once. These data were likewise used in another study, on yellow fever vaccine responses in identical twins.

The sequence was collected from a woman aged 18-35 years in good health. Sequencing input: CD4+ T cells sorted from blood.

CDR3 bases: TGTGCCAGCAGCCCAGAGGGTCTAGCGGGAGGCCAACAAAAGAAAGCACTCAACTGGAATGAGCAGTTCTTC. It encodes CASSPEGLAGGQQKKALNWNEQFF. The chain uses TRBV14 and TRBJ2-1; 11 nucleotides agree with TRBD2. The J segment lost 7 bases and the V segment lost 4 bases, leaving 33 bases of the junction unmatched. The CDR3 extends over 24 amino acids. The germline V gene encodes CDR1 SGHDN and CDR2 FVKESK.